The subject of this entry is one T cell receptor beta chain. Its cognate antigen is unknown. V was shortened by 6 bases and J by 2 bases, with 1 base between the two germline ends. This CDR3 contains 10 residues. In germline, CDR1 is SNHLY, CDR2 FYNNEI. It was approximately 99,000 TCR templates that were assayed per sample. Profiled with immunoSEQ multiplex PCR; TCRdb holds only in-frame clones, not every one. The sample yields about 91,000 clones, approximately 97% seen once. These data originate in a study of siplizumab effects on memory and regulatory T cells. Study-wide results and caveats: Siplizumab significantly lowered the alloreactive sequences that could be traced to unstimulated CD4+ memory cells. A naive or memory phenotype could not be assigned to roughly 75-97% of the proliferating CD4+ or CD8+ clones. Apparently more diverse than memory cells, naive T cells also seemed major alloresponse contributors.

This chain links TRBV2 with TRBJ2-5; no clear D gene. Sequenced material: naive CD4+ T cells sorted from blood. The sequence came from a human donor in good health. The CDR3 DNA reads TGTGCCAGCAGGCAAGAGACCCAGTACTTC. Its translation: CASRQETQYF.